This is a list of T cell receptor beta chains from one sample in a study of a mutant IDH1 vaccine in newly diagnosed glioma. Profiling relied on immunoSEQ multiplex PCR, and the TCRdb table lists in-frame clones only, not all of them. Of around 37,000 clones detected, just under 95% appear once; the ten largest clones hold more than 15%. Sequencing was performed on PBMCs, taken from a glioma patient treated with radiotherapy, temozolomide or both. Every receptor here comes from a man in his late teens or twenties with glioma. Each CDR3 is given with its conserved first and last residue. Fields, in order: clone size, D gene, V gene, J gene, CDR3 DNA, CDR3 protein. A D gene is named only where the DNA matches it firmly. The size field is filled for only some rows; it gives once, few, many or a size class.

abundance: -
d_gene: TRBD1
v_gene: TRBV25-1
j_gene: TRBJ1-2
CDR3nt: TGTGCCAGCATTAGGGGACAGGGGAAGGATGGCTACACCTTC
CDR3aa: CASIRGQGKDGYTF

abundance: -
d_gene: -
v_gene: TRBV4-1
j_gene: TRBJ2-1
CDR3nt: TGCGCCAGCAGCCAAGATCGTTGGAATGAGCAGTTCTTC
CDR3aa: CASSQDRWNEQFF

abundance: -
d_gene: TRBD2
v_gene: TRBV19
j_gene: TRBJ2-1
CDR3nt: TGTGCCAGTAGTATGTGGCTAGCGGGGCACAATGAGCAGTTCTTC
CDR3aa: CASSMWLAGHNEQFF

abundance: -
d_gene: TRBD1
v_gene: TRBV6-5
j_gene: TRBJ2-5
CDR3nt: TGTGCCTGCGGAACAGGGGGCCAAGAGACCCAGTACTTC
CDR3aa: CACGTGGQETQYF

abundance: -
d_gene: -
v_gene: TRBV30
j_gene: TRBJ2-7
CDR3nt: TGTGCCTCCCGTTCAGGGAGCTCCTACGAGCAGTACTTC
CDR3aa: CASRSGSSYEQYF

abundance: once
d_gene: -
v_gene: TRBV5-1
j_gene: TRBJ2-5
CDR3nt: TGCGCCAGCAGCTTGGGGGATGGGGGAAAGACCCAGTACTTC
CDR3aa: CASSLGDGGKTQYF

abundance: -
d_gene: TRBD1
v_gene: TRBV30
j_gene: TRBJ1-5
CDR3nt: TGTGCCTGGAGTGCCCCCGGGACAGGCGGCCAGCCCCAGCATTTT
CDR3aa: CAWSAPGTGGQPQHF

abundance: -
d_gene: -
v_gene: TRBV7-9
j_gene: TRBJ2-3
CDR3nt: TGTGCCGGCAGCTTTTGGACTGGGGACGCTAGCACAGATACGCAGTATTTT
CDR3aa: CAGSFWTGDASTDTQYF

abundance: -
d_gene: -
v_gene: TRBV6-1
j_gene: TRBJ1-3
CDR3nt: TGTGCCAGCAGTGAATTGGGGCTCTCTGGAAACACCATATATTTT
CDR3aa: CASSELGLSGNTIYF

abundance: -
d_gene: TRBD2
v_gene: TRBV2
j_gene: TRBJ2-3
CDR3nt: TGTGCCAGCAGTGAAACGTCGACTAGCGGGAGGGCAGATACGCAGTATTTT
CDR3aa: CASSETSTSGRADTQYF

abundance: -
d_gene: TRBD2
v_gene: TRBV7-9
j_gene: TRBJ2-3
CDR3nt: TGTGCCAGCACCACCACCCTAGCGGGTAGCACAGATACGCAGTATTTT
CDR3aa: CASTTTLAGSTDTQYF

abundance: -
d_gene: TRBD1
v_gene: TRBV18
j_gene: TRBJ2-3
CDR3nt: TGTGCCAGCTCACCCCGAGGACAGGCAAGCACAGATACGCAGTATTTT
CDR3aa: CASSPRGQASTDTQYF

abundance: -
d_gene: -
v_gene: TRBV20-1
j_gene: TRBJ2-1
CDR3nt: TGCAGTGCTAGAGATGGGGTAGGGCAGTTCTTC
CDR3aa: CSARDGVGQFF

abundance: -
d_gene: TRBD2
v_gene: TRBV5-6
j_gene: TRBJ2-5
CDR3nt: TGTGCCAGCAGCTTAGGACTAGCGGCAAGTGAGACCCAGTACTTC
CDR3aa: CASSLGLAASETQYF

abundance: once
d_gene: TRBD1
v_gene: TRBV2
j_gene: TRBJ1-2
CDR3nt: TGTGCCAGCAGTGCAAGACAGGGTTATGGCTACACCTTC
CDR3aa: CASSARQGYGYTF

abundance: -
d_gene: -
v_gene: TRBV5-6
j_gene: TRBJ2-2
CDR3nt: TGTGCCAGCAGCCCAACAGGGCCCGCCACCGGGGAGCTGTTTTTT
CDR3aa: CASSPTGPATGELFF

abundance: -
d_gene: -
v_gene: TRBV6-5
j_gene: TRBJ1-1
CDR3nt: TGTGCCAGCGGCATGGGGGGTGAAGCTTTCTTT
CDR3aa: CASGMGGEAFF

abundance: -
d_gene: -
v_gene: TRBV30
j_gene: TRBJ1-1
CDR3nt: TGTGCCTGGAGAGGCAGCGGGGGCACTGAAGCTTTCTTT
CDR3aa: CAWRGSGGTEAFF

abundance: -
d_gene: TRBD2
v_gene: TRBV11-2
j_gene: TRBJ2-7
CDR3nt: TGTGCCAGCAGCGCCCATAGCGGGAGGGCGCGGGAGCAGTACTTC
CDR3aa: CASSAHSGRAREQYF

abundance: -
d_gene: -
v_gene: TRBV19
j_gene: TRBJ2-3
CDR3nt: TGTGCCACCCGGGACCCCTCTCGGGGAGGTACGCAGTATTTT
CDR3aa: CATRDPSRGGTQYF

abundance: -
d_gene: TRBD1
v_gene: TRBV18
j_gene: TRBJ2-7
CDR3nt: TGTGCCAGCTCACCAAATCTGGGACAGGATAGTTACGAGCAGTACTTC
CDR3aa: CASSPNLGQDSYEQYF

abundance: -
d_gene: TRBD1
v_gene: TRBV4-1
j_gene: TRBJ1-5
CDR3nt: TGCGCCAGCAGCCAAGACCCGGGACAGGGCAGTCAGCCCCAGCATTTT
CDR3aa: CASSQDPGQGSQPQHF

abundance: -
d_gene: -
v_gene: TRBV4-2
j_gene: TRBJ1-5
CDR3nt: TGTGCCAGCAGCCAAGGGGTGGGGAGCAATCAGCCCCAGCATTTT
CDR3aa: CASSQGVGSNQPQHF

abundance: -
d_gene: -
v_gene: TRBV6-1
j_gene: TRBJ2-2
CDR3nt: TGTGCCAGCAGAGAAAACACCGGGGAGCTGTTTTTT
CDR3aa: CASRENTGELFF

abundance: -
d_gene: -
v_gene: TRBV5-4
j_gene: TRBJ1-1
CDR3nt: TGTGCCAGCAGCCTCGACAGAAACACTGAAGCTTTCTTT
CDR3aa: CASSLDRNTEAFF

abundance: -
d_gene: TRBD2
v_gene: TRBV2
j_gene: TRBJ2-2
CDR3nt: TGTGCCAGCAGTGGAACTAGCGGGATAACCGGGGAGCTGTTTTTT
CDR3aa: CASSGTSGITGELFF

abundance: -
d_gene: -
v_gene: TRBV30
j_gene: TRBJ1-5
CDR3nt: TGTGCCTGGAGTGTACGAGGGGACCAGCCCCAGCATTTT
CDR3aa: CAWSVRGDQPQHF

abundance: -
d_gene: -
v_gene: TRBV9
j_gene: TRBJ2-7
CDR3nt: TGTGCCAGCAGCGTAGGTCCCCAACTAGCAGCGGGCGAGCAGTACTTC
CDR3aa: CASSVGPQLAAGEQYF

abundance: few
d_gene: -
v_gene: TRBV29-1
j_gene: TRBJ1-1
CDR3nt: TGCAGCGTTGCCCAGGGCTTTGACACTGAAGCTTTCTTT
CDR3aa: CSVAQGFDTEAFF